These 15 T cell receptor beta chains came from one sample sequenced in a study of CD8 T cells in ankylosing spondylitis. MiXCR was run by TCRdb on the 5' RACE reads, yielding one entry per CDR3 protein. The table has around 35,000 distinct CDR3 sequences, 11% seen once. Sequencing was carried out using synovial fluid, either unsorted or a sorted T cell fraction (not recorded which). The receptors stem from a male donor with ankylosing spondylitis.

There are a few counts of this clonotype. J is TRBJ2-7 and V is TRBV18; D is possibly TRBD2 (6 bases). Germline CDR1 reads KGHSH; CDR2 reads LQKENI. This CDR3 spans 15 amino acids. Trimming pared 3 bases from V and 6 bases from J, leaving 18 bases between. CDR3 bases: TGTGCCAGCTCACCCCTATGGGGGGAGCAGGGCGAGCAGTACTTC. Amino acids: CASSPLWGEQGEQYF.

This clonotype occurred many times. The chain has TRBV15 and TRBJ2-7, with 11 bases lining up with TRBD2. V shed 6 bases, J shed 4 bases, and the junction held 20 bases outside the gene matches. CDR3 length equals 19 residues. The V gene's germline CDR1 is LNHNV and CDR2 YYDKDF (reference sequence). The CDR3 DNA follows: TGTGCCACCAGTCAGAGACCCCGTAATCTACTAGCGGGAGTTTACGAGCAGTACTTC. This codes for CATSQRPRNLLAGVYEQYF.

This clonotype was picked up many times. The rearrangement links TRBV5-1 to TRBJ1-1, with D possibly matching TRBD1 (5 bases). Germline-derived CDR1 and CDR2 are SGHRS and YFSETQ. The V gene lost 4 bases and the J gene lost 3 bases, with 16 bases spanning the gap. The CDR3 runs 15 residues. This CDR3 reads CASSRGSQTYTEAFF. The CDR3 coding sequence is TGCGCCAGCAGCCGGGGGAGCCAGACATACACTGAAGCTTTCTTT.

On this clonotype itself: In this CDR3 the conserved last residue, phenylalanine or tryptophan, is missing, so a read error is likely. The genes are TRBV20-1 and TRBJ2-7, with unresolved D. The CDR3 consists of 12 residues. Trimming left V 0 bases short and J 2 bases short, with 5 bases between. The germline V gene encodes CDR1 DFQATT and CDR2 SNEGSKA (reference sequence). The CDR3 sequence is CSARERAYEQYS. CDR3 nucleotides: TGCAGTGCTAGAGAAAGAGCCTACGAGCAGTACTCC.

The chain is built from TRBV6-2 or TRBV6-3 and TRBJ2-5, with D tentatively TRBD1 (6 bases). CDR1 MNHEY and CDR2 SVGEGT come from the germline V gene. Trimming removed 6 bases from V and 2 bases from J, with 10 bases in between. The CDR3 is made up of 13 amino acids. The CDR3 here is CASRLQGQETQYF. DNA of the CDR3: TGTGCCAGCAGGTTACAGGGACAAGAGACCCAGTACTTC.

This clonotype has only a few counts. V and J are TRBV15 and TRBJ1-1, with D possibly matching TRBD1 (5 bases). The germline V gene encodes CDR1 LNHNV and CDR2 YYDKDF (reference sequence). Between the trimmed V and J ends, which lost 0 bases and 5 bases, there was a span of 13 bases. CDR3 size: 15 residues. The CDR3 sequence: CATSRDRAGGTEAFF. The CDR3 bases are TGTGCCACCAGCAGAGATCGCGCGGGGGGGACTGAAGCTTTCTTT. Complete variable domain (other parts from reference TRBV15 and TRBJ1-1): DAMVIQNPRYQVTQFGKPVTLSCSQTLNHNVMYWYQQKSSQAPKLLFHYYDKDFNNEADTPDNFQSRRPNTSFCFLDIRSPGLGDTAMYLCATSRDRAGGTEAFFGQGTRLTVV.

At least ten counts were recorded for this clonotype. This chain uses TRBV5-1 with TRBJ2-7, with D unresolved. The CDR3 contains 14 residues. CDR1 is SGHRS and CDR2 is YFSETQ in the germline V gene. Trimming took off 6 bases at V and 5 bases at J, with 18 bases between the two ends. The CDR3 DNA is TGCGCCAGCATCTACTCCCCCGATTACGACGAGCAGTACTTC. Its translation: CASIYSPDYDEQYF.

There are a few counts of this clonotype. This chain links TRBV30 with TRBJ1-2; D is unresolved. The CDR3 sequence is 12 residues long. CDR1 GTSNPN and CDR2 SVGIG come from the germline V gene (reference sequence). The V end was cut by 2 bases, the J end by 4 bases, with 8 bases between. The DNA of the CDR3 is TGTGCCTGGAGTTCTACAGTCTATGGCTACACCTTC. It is translated as CAWSSTVYGYTF.

This clonotype was found a few times. The chain carries TRBV28 and TRBJ2-5; TRBD2 matches at 11 bases. The V segment lost 2 bases and the J segment 5 bases; nucleotides outside the gene matches: 7. In germline, CDR1 is MDHEN, CDR2 SYDVKM. This CDR3 comprises 16 residues. The CDR3 loop reads CASSLHSGGARETQYF. CDR3 DNA: TGTGCCAGCAGTTTACATAGCGGGGGGGCGCGGGAGACCCAGTACTTC.

This clonotype was seen only a few times. The chain recombines TRBV29-1 with TRBJ2-2; 10 bases are shared with TRBD1. V was pared by 1 base and J by 5 bases, with 7 bases of the junction left unmatched. CDR3 size: 16 residues. The V gene's germline CDR1 is SQVTM and CDR2 ANQGSEA. As DNA, the CDR3 is TGCAGCGTTGAAGGGACCGGGACAGGGGAAACCGGGGAGCTGTTTTTT. Protein sequence: CSVEGTGTGETGELFF.

This clonotype came up a few times. The rearrangement uses TRBV11-2 and TRBJ1-1, with D unclear. The V gene's germline CDR1 is SGHAT and CDR2 FQNNGV. This CDR3 is 12 amino acids long. V gave up 6 bases and J gave up 12 bases, with 17 bases separating them. CDR3 loop: CASSPDAGFPFF. CDR3 DNA: TGTGCCAGCAGTCCCGACGCGGGGTTTCCTTTCTTT.

The chain has TRBV4-1 and TRBJ1-4; D is perhaps TRBD1 (5 bases). V was clipped by 4 bases and J by 3 bases, with 15 bases between them. Germline lookup yields CDR1 MGHRA and CDR2 YSYEKL. The CDR3 length is 16 residues. In nucleotides, the CDR3 is TGCGCCAGCAGCCCGGGATATCGGGGGTCTAATGAAAAACTGTTTTTT. Its protein product is CASSPGYRGSNEKLFF.

The CDR3 reads CASSQDRRVREQYF. The CDR3 DNA reads TGTGCCAGCAGCCAAGATCGGCGTGTGAGGGAGCAGTACTTC. The chain has TRBV4-2 and TRBJ2-7; D uncertain. V was clipped by 0 bases and J by 7 bases, with 13 bases between them. The CDR3 length is 14 residues. The germline CDR1 and CDR2 sequences are LGHNA and YNFKEQ.

This clonotype was seen a few times. The chain links TRBV20-1 to TRBJ2-1; 7 nucleotides line up with TRBD1. The V gene end was trimmed by 4 bases and the J gene end by 6 bases; junction bases not matched to a gene: 9. Germline V gene sequence: CDR1 DFQATT, CDR2 SNEGSKA (reference sequence). There are 14 residues in the CDR3. CDR3 bases: TGCAGTGCTACGGACAGGCAGTTGGGCAATGAGCAGTTCTTC. It translates to CSATDRQLGNEQFF.

A remark on this clonotype: The CDR3 carries no conserved terminal phenylalanine or tryptophan, so it likely arises from a read error. The chain joins TRBV6-1 to TRBJ1-1; D gene uncertain. Trimming took off 6 bases at V and 5 bases at J, with 19 bases between the two ends. Germline V CDR1 and CDR2: MNHNS, SASEGT. The CDR3 has 15 residues. DNA for the CDR3: TGTGCCAGCAGACCTAGACACCCCGGAGGGACTGAAGCTTTCTCT. Residues: CASRPRHPGGTEAFS.